Judged by abundance, the clone carrying this TCR beta chain is medium-sized. Its antigen is not identified. Only in-frame clones appear in the TCRdb table, and some are missing; sequencing was by immunoSEQ multiplex PCR. The sample has 6,000 to 8,000 clones, approximately 71% seen once. This sample was taken from a study of tumor-infiltrating lymphocytes in localized non-small cell lung cancer. CDR3 length equals 14 residues. Germline V lookup: CDR1 SGHRS, CDR2 YFSETQ. V lost 5 bases to trimming and J lost 3 bases; unmatched junction nucleotides: 6. Study observations and caveats: Not all patients were TCR sequenced, owing to tissue quantity.

This sequence originates from a human donor with non-small cell lung cancer. Source material: uninvolved lung tissue not adjacent to the tumor. The V call is TRBV5-1, the J call TRBJ1-2, with 8 positions matching TRBD1. In DNA form, the CDR3 reads TGCGCCAGCAGACACGTACAGGGGGACTATGGCTACACCTTC. Protein product: CASRHVQGDYGYTF.